Given below is one TCR beta chain in context. Its antigen is unknown. J gave up 2 bases and V 5 bases, and 2 bases lay outside the gene matches. CDR3 length: 13 residues. Germline CDR1 reads SGHRS; CDR2 reads YFSETQ. This sample was taken from a study of T cells after yellow fever vaccination. Study results and limitations: Within FACS-sorted repertoires, abundant clonotypes contaminating from the bulk population could be present. The secondary response was weaker, and its peak arrived faster, on day 5 versus 15.

Template switching with 5'RACE generated the TCR cDNA and added a universal primer site and UMIs. TCRdb re-derived calls from the 5' RACE reads in MiXCR, one entry per CDR3 protein. The table includes 500,000 to 650,000 distinct CDR3 sequences, about 17% detected once. The sample in question was PBMCs, obtained 4 to 6 days after the first yellow fever vaccination. This TCR came from a man younger than 35 who received the YFV17D yellow fever vaccine. The rearrangement joins TRBV5-1 to TRBJ1-1, with 8 bases that match TRBD1. The CDR3: CASRGQANTEAFF. The CDR3 region has the DNA TGCGCCAGCAGGGGACAGGCAAACACTGAAGCTTTCTTT.